This TCR beta chain derives from a study of T cells expressing NK-cell markers. Study background: The study sequenced eight donors, seven HCMV-seropositive and one seronegative.

Reprocessing the 5' RACE reads, TCRdb reports a single entry for every CDR3 protein and omits DNA. The ten top clones account for around 4.3%, within a sample of hundreds of thousands of distinct CDR3 sequences. Details on this clonotype: Its antigen remains unknown.

Notes on the study in general: Of the CD8+ T cell pool in 5 to 7 donors, roughly 1.0-7.0% was accounted for by dominant NKG2C+ clonotypes.

The length of the CDR3 is 15 residues. Germline assignment: CDR1 SGDLS and CDR2 YYNGEE. The clonotype comes from a woman aged 18-69 years in good health. V gene TRBV9 combines with J gene TRBJ2-2; TCRdb reports TRBD1, a call that lacks DNA to check it against. Material: blood T cells: a sorted CD56 or NKG2C T cell subset, CD4+ or CD8+ T cells, or bulk PBMC T cells (not recorded which). The CDR3 loop reads CASSVDPGAAGELFF.